The next 14 T cell receptor beta chains were all read from a single sample in a study of read filtering for tumor transcriptome and immune sequencing. From 300 to 400 ng of RNA, a library with molecular barcoded alpha/delta and beta/gamma adaptors was made. TCRdb ran MiXCR on the reads and lists one entry per CDR3 protein. The sample carries approximately 140,000 distinct CDR3 sequences, about 12% recorded once. Sequenced: a population of CD138-negative cells sorted from bone marrow. These receptors were taken from a donor at least 40 years old with multiple myeloma.

This clonotype was seen more than once but under ten times. J is TRBJ1-5 and V is TRBV3-1, with TRBD1 as a possible D gene (5 bases). This CDR3 contains 13 residues. Per germline, CDR1 LGHDT and CDR2 YNNKEL (reference sequence). Trimming took 3 bases from V and 7 from J, leaving 10 bases between them. The CDR3 nucleotides read TGTGCCAGCAGCCATCGGGGGGAGCAGCCCCAGCATTTT. This translates into CASSHRGEQPQHF.

This clonotype was picked up many times. This chain connects TRBV7-8 to TRBJ2-7; maybe TRBD1 (5 bases). CDR3 length equals 13 residues. V lost 2 bases and J 7 bases, leaving 12 bases between the germline ends. Germline V gives CDR1 SGHVS, CDR2 FQNEAQ. The CDR3 DNA follows: TGTGCCAGCAGCTTACCAGGGCCCAAGGAGCAGTACTTC. It encodes CASSLPGPKEQYF.

This clonotype was observed at least ten times. The chain uses TRBV29-1 and TRBJ2-7, with D unresolved. CDR3 length: 12 amino acids. The germline gives CDR1 SQVTM, CDR2 ANQGSEA. Between the trimmed V and J ends, which lost 3 bases and 3 bases, there was a span of 9 bases. CDR3 in DNA: TGCAGCGTTGAGGGTGACAACTACGAGCAGTACTTC. Translating gives CSVEGDNYEQYF.

The V call is TRBV11-1, the J call TRBJ2-7, with D possibly called TRBD1 or TRBD2 (5 bases each). V was clipped by 0 bases and J by 2 bases, with 8 bases between them. In germline, CDR1 is SGHAT, CDR2 FQDESV (reference sequence). The CDR3 is 14 amino acids. The CDR3 bases are TGTGCCAGCAGCTTAGCCGGGACGACCTACGAGCAGTACTTC. Its translation: CASSLAGTTYEQYF.

At least ten counts were recorded for this clonotype. V and J are TRBV14 and TRBJ1-2, with no clear D. V lost 0 bases and J lost 7, with 12 bases in between. The CDR3 is 14 amino acids. Germline assignment: CDR1 SGHDN and CDR2 FVKESK. CDR3 sequence (DNA): TGTGCCAGCAGCCAAGATTTAGCCTTCCGTGGCTACACCTTC. It translates to CASSQDLAFRGYTF.

This clonotype has at least ten counts. The chain employs TRBV30 and TRBJ2-1; 8 bases agree with TRBD2. Germline V lookup: CDR1 GTSNPN, CDR2 SVGIG (reference sequence). The CDR3 is 14 residues long. The V gene end was trimmed by 2 bases and the J gene end by 9 bases; junction bases not matched to a gene: 9. For the CDR3, the DNA is TGTGCCTGGAGTTGGGGAGCGGGAGTGACTGAGCAGTTCTTC. It codes for CAWSWGAGVTEQFF.

This clonotype turned up a few times. The V gene is TRBV6-2 or TRBV6-3, the J gene TRBJ2-7; TRBD1 aligns across 7 bases. This CDR3 is built from 14 residues. Per the germline V gene, CDR1 is MNHEY and CDR2 is SVGEGT. The V segment lost 8 bases and the J segment 1 base; nucleotides outside the gene matches: 8. CDR3 in amino acids: CASRTGTASYEQYF. The CDR3 region has the DNA TGTGCCAGCCGAACCGGGACAGCGTCCTACGAGCAGTACTTC.

Ten or more counts support this clonotype. This chain uses TRBV9 with TRBJ2-5; D uncertain. The germline CDR1 and CDR2 sequences are SGDLS and YYNGEE. V gave up 4 bases and J gave up 5 bases, with 12 bases separating them. The CDR3 has 13 residues. CDR3 amino acids: CASSLTPQETQYF. The CDR3 DNA is TGTGCCAGCAGCCTAACTCCGCAGGAGACCCAGTACTTC.

With respect to this clonotype: This clone may be a read error of a much larger clone one base away. Since no conserved phenylalanine or tryptophan closes the CDR3, a read error is the likely cause. The CDR3 here is CSARTSGYEQYL. The DNA for the CDR3 is TGCAGTGCTCGGACTAGCGGATACGAGCAGTACTTG. The chain has TRBV20-1 and TRBJ2-7; 10 bases line up with TRBD2. Per germline, CDR1 DFQATT and CDR2 SNEGSKA (reference sequence). J gave up 4 bases and V 5 bases, and 2 bases lay outside the gene matches. The CDR3 sequence is 12 residues long.

There are many counts of this clonotype. The rearrangement joins TRBV14 to TRBJ1-1, with unresolved D. CDR1 is SGHDN, CDR2 FVKESK, per germline. With 0 bases removed from V and 11 bases from J, the gap between germline ends came to 13 bases. The length of the CDR3 is 13 residues. CDR3 bases: TGTGCCAGCAGCCAAGATAGGTTGGAGTCGGCTTTCTTT. It translates to CASSQDRLESAFF.

In regard to this clonotype: A far larger clone is just one base off, so this is likely a read error. The gene calls are TRBV7-2 and TRBJ2-1; D tentatively fits TRBD1 or TRBD2 (6 bases each). The CDR3 is 15 amino acids. The germline V gene encodes CDR1 SGHTA and CDR2 FQGNSA. The chain's CDR3 is CASLGGRAGYNAQFF. The CDR3 bases are TGTGCCAGCCTAGGGGGGCGAGCTGGCTACAATGCGCAGTTCTTC. Based on the CDR3 plus reference TRBV7-2 and TRBJ2-1, the full variable domain is GAGVSQSPSNKVTEKGKDVELRCDPISGHTALYWYRQSLGQGLEFLIYFQGNSAPDKSGLPSDRFSAERTGGSVSTLTIQRTQQEDSAVYLCASLGGRAGYNAQFFGPGTRLTVL.

This clonotype was seen many times. J is TRBJ2-7 and V is TRBV20-1; TRBD2 matches 7 bases. The germline gives CDR1 DFQATT, CDR2 SNEGSKA (reference sequence). This CDR3 contains 15 residues. J lost 0 bases, V lost 1 base, and 6 bases had no gene match. The CDR3 here is CSARVASGSSYEQYF. The CDR3, as DNA: TGCAGTGCTAGAGTCGCTAGCGGAAGCTCCTACGAGCAGTACTTC.

As for this clonotype: A far larger clone is one base from this, pointing to a likely read error. Since the CDR3 does not end with the conserved phenylalanine or tryptophan, this likely comes from a read error. The V and J genes are TRBV7-9 and TRBJ2-1; D tentatively reads TRBD1 or TRBD2 (5 bases each). Germline V gene data show CDR1 as SEHNR and CDR2 as FQNEAQ (reference sequence). Trimming removed 5 bases from V and 5 bases from J, with 13 bases in between. This CDR3 contains 14 residues. The CDR3 here is CASSPVGVDNEQFS. The CDR3 DNA follows: TGTGCCAGCAGCCCAGTGGGGGTGGACAATGAGCAGTTCTCC.

This clonotype was picked up many times. This sequence joins TRBV11-1 and TRBJ1-1; possibly TRBD1 for D (6 bases). V lost 4 bases and J 5 bases, leaving 11 bases between the germline ends. This CDR3 has 13 amino acids. CDR1 and CDR2 from the germline V gene are SGHAT and FQDESV (reference sequence). The CDR3 DNA sequence: TGTGCCAGCAGCTCGACAGGTTGGACTGAAGCTTTCTTT. This translates into CASSSTGWTEAFF.